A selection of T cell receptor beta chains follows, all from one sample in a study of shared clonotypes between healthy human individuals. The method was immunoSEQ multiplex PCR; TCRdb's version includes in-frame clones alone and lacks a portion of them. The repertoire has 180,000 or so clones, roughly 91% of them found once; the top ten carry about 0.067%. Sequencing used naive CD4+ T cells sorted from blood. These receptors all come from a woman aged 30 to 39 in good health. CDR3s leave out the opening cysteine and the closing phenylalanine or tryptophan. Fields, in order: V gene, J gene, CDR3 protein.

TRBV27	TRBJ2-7	ASSQSGPSNWQY
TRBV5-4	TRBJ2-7	ASSLQGAFSYEQY
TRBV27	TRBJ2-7	ASSRLGPGLSYEQY
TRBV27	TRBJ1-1	ASSQTGGRNTEAF
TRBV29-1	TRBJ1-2	SVEGGSGYT
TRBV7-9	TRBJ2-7	ASSFLTYEQY
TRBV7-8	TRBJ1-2	ASSQTQGGGGYT
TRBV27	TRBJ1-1	ASSLERGEAF
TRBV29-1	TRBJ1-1	SANPEENTEAF
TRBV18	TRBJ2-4	ASSPSGGPMF
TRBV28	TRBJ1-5	ASSFVNQPQH
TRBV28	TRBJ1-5	ASSWIGTGNSNQPQH
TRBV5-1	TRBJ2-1	ASSSEGSYEQF
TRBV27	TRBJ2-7	ASRRNYEQY
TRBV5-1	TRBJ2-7	ASSLVSGSRYEQY
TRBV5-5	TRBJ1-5	ASSLTLHQPQH